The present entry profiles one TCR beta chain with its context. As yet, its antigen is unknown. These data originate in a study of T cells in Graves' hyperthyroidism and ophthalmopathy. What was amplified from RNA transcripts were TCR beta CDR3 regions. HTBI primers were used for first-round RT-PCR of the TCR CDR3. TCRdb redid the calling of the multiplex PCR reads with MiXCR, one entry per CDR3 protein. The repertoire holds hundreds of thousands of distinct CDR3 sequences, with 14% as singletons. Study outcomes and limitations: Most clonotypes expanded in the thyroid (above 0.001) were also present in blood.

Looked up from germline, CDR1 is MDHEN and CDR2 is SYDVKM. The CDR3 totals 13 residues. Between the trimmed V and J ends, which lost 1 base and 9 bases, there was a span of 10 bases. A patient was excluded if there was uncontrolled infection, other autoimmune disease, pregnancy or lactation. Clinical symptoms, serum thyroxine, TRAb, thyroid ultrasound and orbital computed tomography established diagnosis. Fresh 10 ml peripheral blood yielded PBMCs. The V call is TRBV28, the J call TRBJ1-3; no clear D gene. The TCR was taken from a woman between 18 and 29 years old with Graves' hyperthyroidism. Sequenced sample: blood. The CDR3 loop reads CASSLSGGGTIYF. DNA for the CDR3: TGTGCCAGCAGTTTATCCGGTGGAGGCACCATATATTTT. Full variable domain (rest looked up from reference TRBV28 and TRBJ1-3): DVKVTQSSRYLVKRTGEKVFLECVQDMDHENMFWYRQDPGLGLRLIYFSYDVKMKEKGDIPEGYSVSREKKERFSLILESASTNQTSMYLCASSLSGGGTIYFGEGSWLTVV.